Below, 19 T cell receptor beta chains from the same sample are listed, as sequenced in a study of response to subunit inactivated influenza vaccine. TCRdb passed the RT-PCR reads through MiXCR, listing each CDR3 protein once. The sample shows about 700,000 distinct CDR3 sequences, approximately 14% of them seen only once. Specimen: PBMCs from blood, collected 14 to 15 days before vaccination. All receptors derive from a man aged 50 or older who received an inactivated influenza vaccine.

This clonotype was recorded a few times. CDR3 loop: CASSQGRRHPNEQFF. As DNA, the CDR3 is TGTGCCAGCAGCCAGGGAAGAAGACACCCAAATGAGCAGTTCTTC. The V and J genes are TRBV4-2 and TRBJ2-1; D is ambiguous. Germline CDR1 reads LGHNA; CDR2 reads YNFKEQ. V was shortened by 3 bases and J by 7 bases, with 16 bases between the two germline ends. The CDR3 length is 15 residues.

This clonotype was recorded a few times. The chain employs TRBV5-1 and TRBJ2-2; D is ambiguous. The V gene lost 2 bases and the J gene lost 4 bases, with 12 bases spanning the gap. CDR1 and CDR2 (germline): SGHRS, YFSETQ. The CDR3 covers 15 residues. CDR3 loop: CASSFGPSGTGELFF. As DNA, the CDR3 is TGCGCCAGCAGCTTCGGTCCTAGTGGCACCGGGGAGCTGTTTTTT.

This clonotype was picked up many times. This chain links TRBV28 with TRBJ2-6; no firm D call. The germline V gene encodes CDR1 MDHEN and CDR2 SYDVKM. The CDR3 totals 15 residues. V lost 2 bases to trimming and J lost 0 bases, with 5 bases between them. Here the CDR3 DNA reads TGTGCCAGCAGTTTAGCTCCCTCTGGGGCCAACGTCCTGACTTTC. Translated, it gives CASSLAPSGANVLTF.

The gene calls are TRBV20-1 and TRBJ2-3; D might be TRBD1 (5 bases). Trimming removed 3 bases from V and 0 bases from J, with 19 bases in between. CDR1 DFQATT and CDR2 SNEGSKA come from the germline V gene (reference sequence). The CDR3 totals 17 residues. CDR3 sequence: CSASFPAGKSSTDTQYF. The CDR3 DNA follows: TGCAGTGCTAGTTTCCCGGCAGGGAAATCTAGCACAGATACGCAGTATTTT.

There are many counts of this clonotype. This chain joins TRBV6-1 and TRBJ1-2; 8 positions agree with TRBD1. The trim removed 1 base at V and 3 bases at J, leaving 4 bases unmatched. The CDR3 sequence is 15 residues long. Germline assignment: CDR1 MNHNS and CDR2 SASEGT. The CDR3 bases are TGTGCCAGCAGTGAAGAGGACAGGGAGGACTATGGCTACACCTTC. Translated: CASSEEDREDYGYTF.

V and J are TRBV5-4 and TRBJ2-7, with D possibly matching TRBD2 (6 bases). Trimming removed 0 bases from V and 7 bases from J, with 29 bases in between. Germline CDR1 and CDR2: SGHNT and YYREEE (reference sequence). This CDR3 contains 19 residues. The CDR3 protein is CASSLEGLSGISNGGEQYF. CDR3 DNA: TGTGCCAGCAGCTTGGAAGGGTTGAGCGGAATCTCCAATGGGGGGGAGCAGTACTTC.

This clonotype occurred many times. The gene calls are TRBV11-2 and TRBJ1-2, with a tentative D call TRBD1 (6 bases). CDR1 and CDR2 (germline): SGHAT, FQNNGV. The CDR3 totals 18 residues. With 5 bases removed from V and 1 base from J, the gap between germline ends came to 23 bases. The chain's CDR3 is CASSARTRRTDVNYGYTF. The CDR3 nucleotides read TGTGCCAGCAGCGCCCGCACCAGAAGGACAGACGTTAACTATGGCTACACCTTC.

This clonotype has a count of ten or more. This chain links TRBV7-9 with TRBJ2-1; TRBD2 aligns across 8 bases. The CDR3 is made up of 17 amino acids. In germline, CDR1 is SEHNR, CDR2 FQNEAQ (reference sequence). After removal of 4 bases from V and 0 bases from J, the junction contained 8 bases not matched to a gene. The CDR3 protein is CASSSAKRGSSYNEQFF. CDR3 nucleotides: TGTGCCAGCAGCTCCGCCAAGCGGGGGAGCTCCTACAATGAGCAGTTCTTC.

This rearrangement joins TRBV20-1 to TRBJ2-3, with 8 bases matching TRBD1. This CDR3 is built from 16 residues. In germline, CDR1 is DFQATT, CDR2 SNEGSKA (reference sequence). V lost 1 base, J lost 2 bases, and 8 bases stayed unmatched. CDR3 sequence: CSARGATGVTTDTQYF. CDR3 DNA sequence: TGCAGTGCTAGAGGGGCGACAGGGGTGACCACAGATACGCAGTATTTT.

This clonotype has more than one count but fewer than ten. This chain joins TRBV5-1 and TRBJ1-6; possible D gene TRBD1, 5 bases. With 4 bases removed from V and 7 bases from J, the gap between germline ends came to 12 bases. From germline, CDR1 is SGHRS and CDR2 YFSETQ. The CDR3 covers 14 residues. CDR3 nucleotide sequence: TGCGCCAGCAGCCTCCGGCGGGACAATTCACCCCTCCACTTT. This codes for CASSLRRDNSPLHF. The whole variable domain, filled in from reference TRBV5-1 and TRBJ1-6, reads KAGVTQTPRYLIKTRGQQVTLSCSPISGHRSVSWYQQTPGQGLQFLFEYFSETQRNKGNFPGRFSGRQFSNSRSEMNVSTLELGDSALYLCASSLRRDNSPLHFGNGTRLTVT.

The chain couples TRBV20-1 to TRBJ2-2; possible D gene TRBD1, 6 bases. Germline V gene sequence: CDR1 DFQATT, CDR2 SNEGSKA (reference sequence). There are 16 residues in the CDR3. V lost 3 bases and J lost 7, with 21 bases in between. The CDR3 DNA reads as TGCAGTGCTAGCGATCTCGGCGGCAGGGGCGGCGGGGAGCTGTTTTTT. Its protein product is CSASDLGGRGGGELFF.

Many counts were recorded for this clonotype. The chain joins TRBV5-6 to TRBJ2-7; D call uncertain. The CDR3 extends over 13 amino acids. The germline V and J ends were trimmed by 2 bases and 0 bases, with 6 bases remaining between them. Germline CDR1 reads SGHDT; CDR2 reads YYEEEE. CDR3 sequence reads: CASSFYSSYEQYF. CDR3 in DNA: TGTGCCAGCAGCTTTTACAGCTCCTACGAGCAGTACTTC.

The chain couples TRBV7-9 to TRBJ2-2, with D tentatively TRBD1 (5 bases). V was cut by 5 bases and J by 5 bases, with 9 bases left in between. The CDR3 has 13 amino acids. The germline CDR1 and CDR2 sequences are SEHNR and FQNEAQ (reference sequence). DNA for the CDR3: TGTGCCAGCAGCCGAAGACAGACCGGGGAGCTGTTTTTT. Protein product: CASSRRQTGELFF.

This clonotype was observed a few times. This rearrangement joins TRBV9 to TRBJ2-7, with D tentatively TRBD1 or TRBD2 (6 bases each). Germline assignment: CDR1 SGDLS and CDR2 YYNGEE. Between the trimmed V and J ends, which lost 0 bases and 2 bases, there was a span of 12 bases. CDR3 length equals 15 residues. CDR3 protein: CASSVGGGDTYEQYF. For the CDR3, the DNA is TGTGCCAGCAGCGTAGGTGGAGGGGACACCTACGAGCAGTACTTC.

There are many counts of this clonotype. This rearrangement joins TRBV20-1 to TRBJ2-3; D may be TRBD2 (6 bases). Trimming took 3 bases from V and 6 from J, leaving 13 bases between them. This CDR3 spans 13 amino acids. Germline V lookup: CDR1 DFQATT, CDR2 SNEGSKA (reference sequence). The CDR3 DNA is TGCAGTGCTAGCCCTTGGGGGGAGGATACGCAGTATTTT. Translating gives CSASPWGEDTQYF.

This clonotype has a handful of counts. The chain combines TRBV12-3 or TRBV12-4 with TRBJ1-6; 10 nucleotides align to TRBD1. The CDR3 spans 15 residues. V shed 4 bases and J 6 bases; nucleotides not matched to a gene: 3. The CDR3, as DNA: TGTGCCAGCAGTTCCCGGGACAGGGGTAATTCACCCCTCCACTTT. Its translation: CASSSRDRGNSPLHF.

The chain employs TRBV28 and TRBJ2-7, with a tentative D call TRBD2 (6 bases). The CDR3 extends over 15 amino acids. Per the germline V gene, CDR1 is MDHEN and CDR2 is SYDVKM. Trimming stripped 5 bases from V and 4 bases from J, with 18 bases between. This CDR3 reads CASSIVWRETYEQYF. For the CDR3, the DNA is TGTGCCAGCAGTATCGTATGGCGGGAAACTTACGAGCAGTACTTC.

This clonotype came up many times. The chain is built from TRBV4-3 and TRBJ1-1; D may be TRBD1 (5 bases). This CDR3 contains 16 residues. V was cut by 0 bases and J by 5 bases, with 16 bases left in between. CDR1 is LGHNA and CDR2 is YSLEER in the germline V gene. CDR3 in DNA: TGCGCCAGCAGCCAAGATCCACCCGGGGGTCAGACTGAAGCTTTCTTT. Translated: CASSQDPPGGQTEAFF.

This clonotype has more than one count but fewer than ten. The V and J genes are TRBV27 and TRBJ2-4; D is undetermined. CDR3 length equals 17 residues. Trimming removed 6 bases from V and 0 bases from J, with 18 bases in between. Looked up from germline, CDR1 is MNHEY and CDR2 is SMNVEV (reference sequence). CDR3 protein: CASRTFLGGTAKNIQYF. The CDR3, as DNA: TGTGCCAGCAGGACTTTTTTGGGCGGAACAGCCAAAAACATTCAGTACTTC.